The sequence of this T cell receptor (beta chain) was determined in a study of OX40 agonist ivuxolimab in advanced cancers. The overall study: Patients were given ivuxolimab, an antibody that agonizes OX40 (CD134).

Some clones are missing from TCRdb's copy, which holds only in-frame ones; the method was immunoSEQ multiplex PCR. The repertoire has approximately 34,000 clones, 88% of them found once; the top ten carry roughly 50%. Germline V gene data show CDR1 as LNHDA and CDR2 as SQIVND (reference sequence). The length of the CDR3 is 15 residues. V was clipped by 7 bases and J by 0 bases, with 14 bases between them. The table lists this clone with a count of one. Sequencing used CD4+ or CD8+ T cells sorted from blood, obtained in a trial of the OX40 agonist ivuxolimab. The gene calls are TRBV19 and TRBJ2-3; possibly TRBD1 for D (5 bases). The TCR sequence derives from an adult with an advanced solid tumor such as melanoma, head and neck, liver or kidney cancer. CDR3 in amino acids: CASTPFGASTDTQYF. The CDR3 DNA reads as TGTGCCAGTACCCCCTTTGGGGCCAGCACAGATACGCAGTATTTT.